The rows below give T cell receptor beta chains drawn from one sample of a study of hypomethylating agent response in myelodysplastic syndrome. The repertoire was sequenced with immunoSEQ multiplex PCR; TCRdb's copy has only in-frame clones and lacks some. The sample contains about 1,700 clones, approximately 86% of which appear only once. The sample in question was bone marrow, obtained before or after starting hypomethylating agent treatment for myelodysplastic syndrome (not recorded which). These receptors were obtained from a human donor with myelodysplastic syndrome. Each CDR3 is given with its conserved first and last residue. The order of the fields is J gene, D gene, V gene, CDR3 protein. A D gene is named only where the DNA matches it firmly.

TRBJ2-1	TRBD2	TRBV7-3	CASSLAGGEQFF
TRBJ2-7	NA	TRBV5-1	CASSLDGSWYEQYF
TRBJ2-5	TRBD2	TRBV7-9	CASSGGLAGLEETQYF
TRBJ2-7	NA	TRBV5-1	CASSLVVGARVDEQYF
TRBJ2-5	NA	TRBV4-2	CASSQGMSRGSQETQYF
TRBJ1-1	NA	TRBV19	CASSIAQGGNTEAFF
TRBJ2-2	NA	TRBV19	CASSMRGMGTGELFF
TRBJ1-1	NA	TRBV30	CAWSVHRSGTEAFF
TRBJ1-2	NA	TRBV9	CASSPGGGDFYGYTF
TRBJ1-2	NA	TRBV5-1	CASSLKGSDGYTF
TRBJ2-2	TRBD1	TRBV5-1	CASSRTGMPGELFF
TRBJ2-3	TRBD2	TRBV7-3	CASSFTSGTDTQYF
TRBJ2-1	TRBD2	TRBV6-4	CASSATSGGYNEQFF
TRBJ2-7	TRBD2	TRBV2	CASSGLAGKYEQYF
TRBJ2-3	TRBD2	TRBV6-5	CASSLSGSVDTQYF
TRBJ1-6	NA	TRBV7-9	CASSFASNSPLHF
TRBJ2-7	NA	TRBV6-6	CASTKLVNHEQYF
TRBJ1-1	TRBD1	TRBV19	CASNTQGGTEAFF
TRBJ1-3	NA	TRBV11-3	CASSSIGFSGNTIYF
TRBJ1-5	TRBD1	TRBV2	CASRTGPSNQPQHF
TRBJ2-3	NA	TRBV9	CASSVDLGTDTQYF
TRBJ2-5	NA	TRBV5-1	CASSLETGQETQYF
TRBJ2-1	NA	TRBV5-4	CASSLSLNEQFF
TRBJ1-2	NA	TRBV7-2	CASSWPGTELNYGYTF
TRBJ1-1	NA	TRBV9	CASSLGQFLTEAFF
TRBJ1-2	NA	TRBV19	CDPGGNHGYTF
TRBJ1-2	NA	TRBV19	CASSDNFYGYTF
TRBJ1-2	TRBD1	TRBV19	CASSRVTYGQAGYGYTF
TRBJ2-4	NA	TRBV9	CASSVGGTVGDIQYF
TRBJ2-1	TRBD1	TRBV27	CASSRVAGTGLGYNEQFF
TRBJ1-1	NA	TRBV6-1	CASEANTEAFF
TRBJ2-3	NA	TRBV11-3	CASSLTSGPDTQYF
TRBJ2-7	NA	TRBV30	CAWRGGGRLEQYF
TRBJ2-5	NA	TRBV7-3	CASSPSPTGRETQYF